A single sample gave rise to the 16 T cell receptor beta chains below, sequenced in a study of shared clonotypes between healthy human individuals. This table comes from immunoSEQ multiplex PCR, and its TCRdb copy is limited to in-frame clones, with some not included. The table records 2 million to 2.5 million clones, about nine tenths of them present only once. The sample comprised naive CD4+ T cells from PBMCs. Subset described: CD45RA+ positively selected. The source is a man aged 18 to 30 in good health. Some clones in this sample may be carry-over from other donors' samples.

Points on this clone: The sample contains more than one DNA sequence encoding this CDR3. CDR3 sequence: CASSPTGDTEAFF. CDR3 bases: TGTGCCAGCTCACCGACAGGGGACACTGAAGCTTTCTTT. The chain recombines TRBV18 with TRBJ1-1; the match to TRBD1 covers 8 bases. V lost 3 bases and J lost 3; bases outside the gene matches: 0. Germline-derived CDR1 and CDR2 are KGHSH and LQKENI. The CDR3 is made up of 13 amino acids.

The V and J genes are TRBV18 and TRBJ2-7; D gene ambiguous. Trimming removed 2 bases from V and 2 bases from J, with 13 bases in between. The CDR3 is made up of 15 amino acids. Germline CDR1 is KGHSH and CDR2 is LQKENI. CDR3 nucleotides: TGTGCCAGCTCACCATTCCCCAACCGGACCTACGAGCAGTACTTC. Its translation: CASSPFPNRTYEQYF.

CDR3 nucleotide sequence: TGTGCCAGCAGCCGCGCCGCTCTAGCGGGAGGGGCCTACGAGCAGTACTTC. This encodes CASSRAALAGGAYEQYF. The chain carries TRBV7-9 and TRBJ2-7; 12 positions agree with TRBD2. The J segment lost 2 bases and the V segment lost 5 bases, leaving 10 bases of the junction unmatched. This CDR3 spans 17 amino acids. CDR1 is SEHNR, CDR2 FQNEAQ, per germline (reference sequence).

The J gene is TRBJ2-4, the V gene TRBV6-1; D unclear. V dropped 6 bases and J dropped 6 bases, with 18 bases sitting between them. The CDR3 is made up of 15 amino acids. Germline CDR1 is MNHNS and CDR2 is SASEGT. The CDR3 is CASRGGEVSRNIQYF. CDR3 sequence (DNA): TGTGCCAGCAGGGGCGGCGAGGTTTCGCGAAACATTCAGTACTTC.

This chain joins TRBV7-9 and TRBJ2-2; D is uncertain. The V end was cut by 3 bases, the J end by 5 bases, with 10 bases between. The CDR3 spans 14 residues. The germline V gene encodes CDR1 SEHNR and CDR2 FQNEAQ (reference sequence). The CDR3 spells CASSFDGWTGELFF. The CDR3 coding sequence is TGTGCCAGCAGCTTCGACGGGTGGACCGGGGAGCTGTTTTTT.

The chain has TRBV2 and TRBJ2-2; 9 bases match TRBD2. V gave up 0 bases and J gave up 7 bases; unmatched junction bases: 6. There are 16 residues in the CDR3. Germline V gene sequence: CDR1 SNHLY, CDR2 FYNNEI. CDR3 sequence: CASSEAITTSGGELFF. CDR3 sequence (DNA): TGTGCCAGCAGTGAAGCTATTACGACTAGCGGCGGGGAGCTGTTTTTT.

The genes are TRBV5-4 and TRBJ2-1; D is unresolved. Per the germline V gene, CDR1 is SGHNT and CDR2 is YYREEE (reference sequence). The CDR3 sequence is 13 residues long. Trimming removed 1 base at V and 7 bases at J, with 9 bases between. CDR3 bases: TGTGCCAGCAGCTTGTCACTTGGAAATGAGCAGTTCTTC. Translation: CASSLSLGNEQFF.

This clone was recorded once. Within the sample, other DNA sequences also encode this same CDR3. The rearrangement joins TRBV29-1 to TRBJ2-1; D not certain. The ends were cut back, 1 base at V and 7 bases at J, with 5 bases in the middle. The germline V gene has CDR1 SQVTM and CDR2 ANQGSEA. CDR3 size: 11 residues. The chain's CDR3 is CSVEGRNEQFF. In nucleotides, the CDR3 is TGCAGCGTTGAAGGCAGAAATGAGCAGTTCTTC.

To note about this clone: Other nucleotide sequences in the sample specify the same CDR3. This chain uses TRBV2 with TRBJ2-5, with TRBD2 identical over 7 bases. Germline assignment: CDR1 SNHLY and CDR2 FYNNEI. The V gene end was trimmed by 3 bases and the J gene end by 4 bases; junction bases not matched to a gene: 2. This CDR3 spans 13 amino acids. The CDR3 loop is CASSEGGRETQYF. Here the CDR3 DNA reads TGTGCCAGCAGTGAGGGCGGGAGAGAGACCCAGTACTTC.

This clone was recorded only once. The chain has TRBV6-5 and TRBJ1-2, with unresolved D. The germline gives CDR1 MNHEY, CDR2 SVGAGI. V was cut by 5 bases and J by 6 bases, with 7 bases left in between. The CDR3 spans 11 residues. The CDR3 DNA follows: TGTGCCAGCAGTACGGACGATGGCTACACCTTC. Encoded protein: CASSTDDGYTF.

The chain combines TRBV6-6 with TRBJ2-4; TRBD1 is a possible D gene (5 bases). The CDR3 spans 15 residues. V shed 2 bases and J shed 3 bases, with 11 bases lying between them. Per germline, CDR1 MNHNY and CDR2 SVGAGI (reference sequence). The DNA of the CDR3 is TGTGCCAGCAGTTACGAGACAGCTGTCAAAAACATTCAGTACTTC. Its protein product is CASSYETAVKNIQYF.

This clone appeared a single time. Other DNA sequences of this sample code for an identical CDR3. This chain links TRBV28 with TRBJ1-5; tentative D call: TRBD1 (6 bases). In germline, CDR1 is MDHEN, CDR2 SYDVKM. The CDR3 consists of 14 residues. V lost 5 bases to trimming and J lost 2 bases, with 10 bases between them. The CDR3 nucleotides read TGTGCCAGCAGTCAAGGGGGAGGCAATCAGCCCCAGCATTTT. Protein: CASSQGGGNQPQHF.

This clone was observed a few times. Other DNA sequences within the sample encode an identical CDR3. The V gene is TRBV20-1, the J gene TRBJ1-1, with unresolved D. Trimming shortened V by 3 bases and J by 1 base, and 3 bases separated the two germline ends. Germline lookup yields CDR1 DFQATT and CDR2 SNEGSKA (reference sequence). This CDR3 comprises 11 residues. The CDR3 is CSARRNTEAFF. As DNA, the CDR3 is TGCAGTGCTAGGAGGAACACTGAAGCTTTCTTT.

The chain has TRBV11-2 and TRBJ2-1; D unclear. Between the trimmed V and J ends, which lost 1 base and 4 bases, there was a span of 14 bases. This CDR3 has 16 residues. Germline V gene lookup returns CDR1 SGHAT and CDR2 FQNNGV. CDR3 sequence reads: CASSLVLLEEYNEQFF. As DNA, the CDR3 is TGTGCCAGCAGCTTAGTCCTTTTAGAGGAGTACAATGAGCAGTTCTTC.

The CDR3 DNA reads as TGCGCCAGCAGCTTGGGACTAGCGGGAGTAAATACGCAGTATTTT. Translated, it gives CASSLGLAGVNTQYF. The chain recombines TRBV5-1 with TRBJ2-3, with 12 positions matching TRBD2. The CDR3 is made up of 15 amino acids. Germline CDR1 reads SGHRS; CDR2 reads YFSETQ. Trimming removed 0 bases from V and 7 bases from J; junction bases left unmatched: 3.

The chain employs TRBV9 and TRBJ2-7, with a possible D match to TRBD1 (5 bases). Germline values: CDR1 SGDLS, CDR2 YYNGEE. With 3 bases removed from V and 0 bases from J, the gap between germline ends came to 7 bases. The CDR3 loop spans 13 amino acids. For the CDR3, the DNA is TGTGCCAGCAGCGGGGGCGCCTCCTACGAGCAGTACTTC. It yields the protein CASSGGASYEQYF. Combining the CDR3 with reference TRBV9 and TRBJ2-7 gives the whole variable domain DSGVTQTPKHLITATGQRVTLRCSPRSGDLSVYWYQQSLDQGLQFLIQYYNGEERAKGNILERFSAQQFPDLHSELNLSSLELGDSALYFCASSGGASYEQYFGPGTRLTVT.